This T cell receptor beta chain was retrieved from a study of blood T cell repertoires in COVID-19. Clones were sequenced by immunoSEQ multiplex PCR, and TCRdb holds only the in-frame ones, with some missing. The table has 150,000 or so clones, approximately 83% seen once. The sample was peripheral blood. The sequence was collected from a woman aged 55-69 years with COVID-19, enrolled during active disease.

This CDR3 reads CASSPGGRNSPLHF. The CDR3 DNA reads TGTGCCAGCAGCCCCGGAGGGAGAAATTCACCCCTCCACTTT. The chain links TRBV7-7 to TRBJ1-6, with D hard to call. The CDR3 sequence is 14 residues long. Germline CDR1 reads SSHAT; CDR2 reads FNYEAQ (reference sequence). Trimming stripped 5 bases from V and 7 bases from J, with 12 bases between.